The source of this T cell receptor beta chain is a study of shared T cell receptors in the human thymus. Produced via immunoSEQ multiplex PCR; TCRdb's table is partial and in-frame only. Here the sample spans around 68,000 clones, about 95% being singletons. Trimming took off 0 bases at V and 5 bases at J, with 13 bases between the two ends. Germline V lookup: CDR1 LGHNA, CDR2 YSLEER. This CDR3 is 16 amino acids long. V and J are TRBV4-3 and TRBJ2-2, with D possibly matching TRBD2 (7 bases). This TCR was recovered from a human donor. Sequencing input: thymocytes. CDR3: CASSQDFGGRTGELFF. The CDR3 nucleotides are TGCGCCAGCAGCCAAGATTTCGGGGGGCGGACCGGGGAGCTGTTTTTT.